Below, one TCR beta chain is given with its context. A read error may be the cause here, since a much bigger clone is one base away. The CDR3 carries no conserved terminal phenylalanine or tryptophan, so it likely arises from a read error. A modified ARM-PCR protocol with three rounds of nested PCR amplified TCRbeta. TCRdb redid the calling of the multiplex PCR reads with MiXCR, one entry per CDR3 protein. The sample has under 250,000 distinct CDR3 sequences, 71% seen once. This sample's RNA came from whole unsorted tissue. Germline values: CDR1 MNHNS, CDR2 SASEGT. Trimming took 5 bases from V and 1 from J; bases not matched to a gene: 14. This CDR3 region has 17 residues. This sample is drawn from a study of tumor and adjacent non-tumor tissue in lung cancer.

The chain combines TRBV6-1 with TRBJ2-7; 7 bases are a match to TRBD1. Sequences were obtained from lung tumor tissue. This receptor was taken from a man aged 55-75 years with non-small cell lung cancer. The CDR3 protein is CASSKNLRQGGSYEQYY. DNA for the CDR3: TGTGCCAGCAGTAAAAACCTTCGACAGGGTGGGTCCTACGAGCAGTACTAC.